The 5 T cell receptor beta chains given below trace back to one sample, sequenced in a study of blood T cell repertoires in COVID-19. Data came from immunoSEQ multiplex PCR; TCRdb stores just in-frame clones and leaves some out. The sample contains over 200,000 clones, around 90% of which appear only once. The sample consisted of peripheral blood. The source is a man aged 55 to 70 with COVID-19, enrolled during active disease.

This clone has a single count. V is TRBV7-9 and J is TRBJ2-1, with D possibly matching TRBD2 (6 bases). Germline V gives CDR1 SEHNR, CDR2 FQNEAQ (reference sequence). V was shortened by 4 bases and J by 7 bases, with 14 bases between the two germline ends. The CDR3 is made up of 14 amino acids. The CDR3 coding sequence is TGTGCCAGCAGCTCCTGGGACTTTCCAAATGAGCAGTTCTTC. Its protein is CASSSWDFPNEQFF.

The chain uses TRBV5-5 and TRBJ2-5, with 8 bases aligning to TRBD1. J lost 3 bases, V lost 3 bases, and 7 bases had no gene match. The CDR3 is 15 residues long. Germline loops: CDR1 SGHKS, CDR2 YYEKEE (reference sequence). The CDR3 region has the DNA TGTGCCAGCAGCTGGAAAGACAGGGGCGAAGAGACCCAGTACTTC. Its protein is CASSWKDRGEETQYF.

A single count supports this clone. J is TRBJ1-1 and V is TRBV25-1; the D gene is possibly TRBD1 (5 bases). Deletions cut 7 bases from V and 5 bases from J, with 14 bases between. This CDR3 spans 13 amino acids. Looked up from germline, CDR1 is MGHDK and CDR2 is SYGVNS. CDR3 nucleotides: TGTGCCAGCACCGGAATGGGGGGAACTGAAGCTTTCTTT. It is translated as CASTGMGGTEAFF.

This chain uses TRBV15 with TRBJ2-2; 9 positions agree with TRBD1. The germline V gene encodes CDR1 LNHNV and CDR2 YYDKDF (reference sequence). The ends lost 5 bases at V and 6 bases at J; junction bases unmatched: 7. CDR3 length: 15 residues. The CDR3 is CATSGGWTGAGELFF. In nucleotides, the CDR3 is TGTGCCACCAGCGGGGGATGGACAGGGGCCGGGGAGCTGTTTTTT.

V gene TRBV11-2 combines with J gene TRBJ2-2, with D possibly TRBD2 on 7 matching bases. CDR3 length: 16 amino acids. Trimming left V 5 bases short and J 5 bases short, with 18 bases between. The germline CDR1 and CDR2 sequences are SGHAT and FQNNGV. CDR3 nucleotide sequence: TGTGCCAGCAGCCACCCTGGGGGGGGGCGTACCGGGGAGCTGTTTTTT. This sequence encodes CASSHPGGGRTGELFF. Full variable domain (remainder filled in from reference TRBV11-2 and TRBJ2-2): EAGVAQSPRYKIIEKRQSVAFWCNPISGHATLYWYQQILGQGPKLLIQFQNNGVVDDSQLPKDRFSAERLKGVDSTLKIQPAKLEDSAVYLCASSHPGGGRTGELFFGEGSRLTVL.